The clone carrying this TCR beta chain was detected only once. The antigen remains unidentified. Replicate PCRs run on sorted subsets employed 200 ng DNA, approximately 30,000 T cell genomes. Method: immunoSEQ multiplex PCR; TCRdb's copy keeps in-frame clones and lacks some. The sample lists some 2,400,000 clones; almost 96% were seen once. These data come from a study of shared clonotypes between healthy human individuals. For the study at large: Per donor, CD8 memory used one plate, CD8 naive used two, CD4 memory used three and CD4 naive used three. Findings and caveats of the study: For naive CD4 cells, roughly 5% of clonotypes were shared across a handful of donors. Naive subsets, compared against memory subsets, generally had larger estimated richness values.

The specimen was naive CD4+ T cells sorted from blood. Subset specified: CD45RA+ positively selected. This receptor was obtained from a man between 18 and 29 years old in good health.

This chain's CDR3 is CASSFSQGDNYGYTF. The CDR3 bases are TGCGCCAGCAGCTTTAGTCAGGGGGACAACTATGGCTACACCTTC. V gene TRBV5-1 combines with J gene TRBJ1-2; 7 nucleotides align to TRBD1. The CDR3 length is 15 residues. With V trimmed by 2 bases and J by 2 bases, 6 bases remained unmatched. The germline V gene encodes CDR1 SGHRS and CDR2 YFSETQ.